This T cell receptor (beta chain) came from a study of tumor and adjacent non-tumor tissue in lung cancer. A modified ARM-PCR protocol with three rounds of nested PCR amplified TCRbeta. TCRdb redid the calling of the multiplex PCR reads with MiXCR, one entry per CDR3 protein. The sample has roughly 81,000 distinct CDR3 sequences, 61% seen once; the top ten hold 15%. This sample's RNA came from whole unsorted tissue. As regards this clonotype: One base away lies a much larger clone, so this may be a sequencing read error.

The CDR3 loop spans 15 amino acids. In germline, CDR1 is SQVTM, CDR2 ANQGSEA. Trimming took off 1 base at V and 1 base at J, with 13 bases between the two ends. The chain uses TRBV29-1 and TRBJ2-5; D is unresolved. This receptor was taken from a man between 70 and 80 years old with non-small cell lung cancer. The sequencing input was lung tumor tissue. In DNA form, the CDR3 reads TGCAGCGTTGAAGTGGGTTGGGCATCCCAAGAGACCCAGTACTTC. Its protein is CSVEVGWASQETQYF. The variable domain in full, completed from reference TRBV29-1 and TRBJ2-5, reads SAVISQKPSRDICQRGTSLTIQCQVDSQVTMMFWYRQQPGQSLTLIATANQGSEATYESGFVIDKFPISRPNLTFSTLTVSNMSPEDSSIYLCSVEVGWASQETQYFGPGTRLLVL.